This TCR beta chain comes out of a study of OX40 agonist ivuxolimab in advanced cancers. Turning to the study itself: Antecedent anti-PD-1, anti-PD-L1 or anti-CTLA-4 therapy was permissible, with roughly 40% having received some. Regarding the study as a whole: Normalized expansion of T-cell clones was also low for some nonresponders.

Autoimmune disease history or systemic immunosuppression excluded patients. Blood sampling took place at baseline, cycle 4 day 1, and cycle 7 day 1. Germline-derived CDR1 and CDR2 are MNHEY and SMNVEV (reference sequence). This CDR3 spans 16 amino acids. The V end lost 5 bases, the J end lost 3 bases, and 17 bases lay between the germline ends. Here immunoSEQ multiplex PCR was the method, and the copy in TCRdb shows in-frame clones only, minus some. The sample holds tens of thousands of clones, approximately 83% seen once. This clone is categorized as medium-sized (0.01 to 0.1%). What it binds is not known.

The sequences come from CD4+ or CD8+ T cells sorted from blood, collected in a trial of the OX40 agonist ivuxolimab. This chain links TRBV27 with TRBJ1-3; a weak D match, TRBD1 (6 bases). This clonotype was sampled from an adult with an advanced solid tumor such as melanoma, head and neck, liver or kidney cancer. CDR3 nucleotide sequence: TGTGCCAGCAGTCTCTCTATCACAGGGAATGGAAACACCATATATTTT. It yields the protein CASSLSITGNGNTIYF.